The 21 T cell receptor beta chains listed next were all sequenced from one sample in a study of human CD8 memory T cell subsets. UMI-labeled 5' RACE yielded the TCR beta libraries. TCRdb re-called the 5' RACE reads and gives one entry per CDR3 protein, without DNA. This listing includes about 17,000 distinct CDR3 sequences. The sample comprised CD8+ stem-like memory T cells (TSCM and TCM) sorted from PBMCs. Stated subset: stem-like memory CD8 T cells (TSTEM), CCR7+ PD-1- TIGIT-. These receptors all come from a human donor in good health.

The V call is TRBV28, the J call TRBJ1-1. Germline CDR1 reads MDHEN; CDR2 reads SYDVKM. CDR3 length: 12 amino acids. This CDR3 reads CASSRLNTEAFF.

The chain uses TRBV7-9 and TRBJ1-2; TCRdb names TRBD1, which stays unverified in the absence of DNA. CDR1 is SEHNR, CDR2 FQNEAQ, per germline (reference sequence). The CDR3 loop spans 15 amino acids. CDR3 in amino acids: CASSPPGQGVLGYTF. The entire variable domain, with the rest obtained from reference TRBV7-9 and TRBJ1-2, is as follows: DTGVSQNPRHKITKRGQNVTFRCDPISEHNRLYWYRQTLGQGPEFLTYFQNEAQLEKSRLLSDRFSAERPKGSFSTLEIQRTEQGDSAMYLCASSPPGQGVLGYTFGSGTRLTVV.

This chain's CDR3 is CASSLGTGAYEQYF. The J gene is TRBJ2-7, the V gene TRBV27; TCRdb outputs TRBD1, but without DNA this stays unchecked. The V gene's germline CDR1 is MNHEY and CDR2 SMNVEV (reference sequence). The CDR3 is 14 residues long.

The chain carries TRBV6-5 and TRBJ2-1; the D call of TRBD2 rests on TCRdb alone, since no DNA is present to check it. Germline CDR1 MNHEY, CDR2 SVGAGI. There are 14 residues in the CDR3. This chain's CDR3 is CASPEGEAFNEQFF.

The chain joins TRBV25-1 to TRBJ2-5; TCRdb calls TRBD2, which cannot be checked without DNA. CDR3 length: 14 amino acids. Germline lookup yields CDR1 MGHDK and CDR2 SYGVNS. CDR3 amino acids: CASSESAGQETQYF.

The V call is TRBV7-2, the J call TRBJ2-7; TCRdb designates TRBD2, a call that cannot be tested without DNA. The CDR3 is made up of 16 amino acids. Per germline, CDR1 SGHTA and CDR2 FQGNSA. The CDR3 spells CASSSHETSARYEQYF.

The rearrangement joins TRBV6-5 to TRBJ1-1; TCRdb proposes TRBD1, but this gene call is untestable without DNA. This CDR3 is 13 amino acids long. Per the germline V gene, CDR1 is MNHEY and CDR2 is SVGAGI. The chain's CDR3 is CASSPGINTEAFF.

This chain connects TRBV20-1 to TRBJ2-6. This CDR3 has 15 amino acids. Germline lookup yields CDR1 DFQATT and CDR2 SNEGSKA (reference sequence). This chain's CDR3 is CSARDHSSGANVLTF.

The chain combines TRBV7-9 with TRBJ2-3. Germline V gene sequence: CDR1 SEHNR, CDR2 FQNEAQ (reference sequence). The CDR3 covers 12 residues. The chain's CDR3 is CASSLAADTQYF.

V usage is TRBV18 and J usage is TRBJ1-1; without DNA, the TCRdb call of TRBD1 cannot be checked. Germline CDR1 and CDR2: KGHSH and LQKENI. This CDR3 is 14 amino acids long. The CDR3: CASSHRQGITEAFF. The full variable domain, its missing parts supplied by reference TRBV18 and TRBJ1-1, is NAGVMQNPRHLVRRRGQEARLRCSPMKGHSHVYWYRQLPEEGLKFMVYLQKENIIDESGMPKERFSAEFPKEGPSILRIQQVVRGDSAAYFCASSHRQGITEAFFGQGTRLTVV.

The V gene is TRBV4-1, the J gene TRBJ1-1. This CDR3 is built from 16 residues. Per germline, CDR1 MGHRA and CDR2 YSYEKL. The CDR3 here is CASSTTDGTLNTEAFF.

The chain has TRBV12-5 and TRBJ2-7. CDR3 length: 14 amino acids. Germline CDR1 reads LGHNT; CDR2 reads FRNRAP. CDR3 region: CASGLSTKPYEQYF.

The V call is TRBV5-1, the J call TRBJ2-1; there is no DNA to check the TCRdb D call of TRBD2. Germline CDR1 is SGHRS and CDR2 is YFSETQ. The CDR3 loop spans 15 amino acids. The CDR3 loop reads CASSLLPGGRDEQFF.

V is TRBV6-5 and J is TRBJ1-6; TCRdb outputs TRBD1, but without DNA this stays unchecked. The CDR3 contains 17 residues. Per the germline V gene, CDR1 is MNHEY and CDR2 is SVGAGI. The CDR3 is CASSYAISRDFNSPLHF.

The chain has TRBV12-3 or TRBV12-4 and TRBJ2-3. The CDR3 is 14 amino acids. The CDR3 spells CASSLRSSTDTQYF.

The rearrangement joins TRBV7-8 to TRBJ1-1; TCRdb's assignment of TRBD1 cannot be checked, as there is no DNA. The CDR3 runs to 15 residues. The germline gives CDR1 SGHVS, CDR2 FQNEAQ. This chain's CDR3 is CASSARQTLNTEAFF.

The chain recombines TRBV29-1 with TRBJ2-3. CDR3 length equals 11 residues. The germline gives CDR1 SQVTM, CDR2 ANQGSEA. The CDR3 here is CSVSVPDTQYF.

This clonotype is medium-sized by frequency. The chain links TRBV19 to TRBJ1-5; with no DNA, the TCRdb D assignment of TRBD1 cannot be verified. The CDR3 is 17 amino acids. CDR1 is LNHDA and CDR2 is SQIVND in the germline V gene (reference sequence). The CDR3 sequence is CASSGPGQGLGNQPQHF.

The chain joins TRBV15 to TRBJ2-3; TCRdb designates TRBD2, a call that cannot be tested without DNA. CDR3 length: 16 amino acids. Germline V CDR1 and CDR2: LNHNV, YYDKDF (reference sequence). This CDR3 is CATSSGLAGGYDTQYF.

The chain carries TRBV7-8 and TRBJ1-1. The CDR3 runs 17 residues. The germline V gene has CDR1 SGHVS and CDR2 FQNEAQ. The CDR3 loop reads CASSPPPGTLRNTEAFF.

The CDR3 loop reads CASSQGRTGAPEQYF. The chain links TRBV4-3 to TRBJ2-7. Germline V gene sequence: CDR1 LGHNA, CDR2 YSLEER. The CDR3 is 15 residues long.